Listed below are T cell receptor beta chains from one sample, sequenced in a study of shared clonotypes between healthy human individuals. Profiled with immunoSEQ multiplex PCR; TCRdb holds only in-frame clones, not every one. The sample contains fewer than 1 million clones, 95% to 97% of which appear only once. The source material was naive CD8+ T cells sorted from blood. Receptors originate from a man aged 25 to 40 in good health. CDR3s include the opening cysteine and the closing phenylalanine or tryptophan. Only some rows state a clone size, as once, few, many or a class for expanded clones.

cdr3_aa: CAISGRSYEQYF
v_call: TRBV10-3
j_call: TRBJ2-7
clone_size: .

cdr3_aa: CASSLVGGGQGETDTQYF
v_call: TRBV7-8
j_call: TRBJ2-3
clone_size: .

cdr3_aa: CASSSESGGRIYEQYF
v_call: TRBV7-9
j_call: TRBJ2-7
clone_size: .

cdr3_aa: CASSMGGSNQPQHF
v_call: TRBV19
j_call: TRBJ1-5
clone_size: .

cdr3_aa: CASSPPGVQQYF
v_call: TRBV19
j_call: TRBJ2-7
clone_size: .

cdr3_aa: CASSFHNKDDEQFF
v_call: TRBV27
j_call: TRBJ2-1
clone_size: .

cdr3_aa: CASSLLAGENTGELFF
v_call: TRBV6-5
j_call: TRBJ2-2
clone_size: .

cdr3_aa: CASSLGLAGGSTDTQYF
v_call: TRBV5-6
j_call: TRBJ2-3
clone_size: .

cdr3_aa: CASSYSMESPEAFF
v_call: TRBV6-6
j_call: TRBJ1-1
clone_size: .

cdr3_aa: CASSLVAWGEQFF
v_call: TRBV11-3
j_call: TRBJ2-1
clone_size: .

cdr3_aa: CASSPRGAYGYTF
v_call: TRBV9
j_call: TRBJ1-2
clone_size: .

cdr3_aa: CASSFRPNTGELFF
v_call: TRBV27
j_call: TRBJ2-2
clone_size: .

cdr3_aa: CASSPGVVSYEQYF
v_call: TRBV5-1
j_call: TRBJ2-7
clone_size: .

cdr3_aa: CASSNPIKVAGQGASSYNEQFF
v_call: TRBV9
j_call: TRBJ2-1
clone_size: .

cdr3_aa: CASSSGGPYEQYF
v_call: TRBV5-8
j_call: TRBJ2-7
clone_size: once

cdr3_aa: CATSRGEGGPGDTQYF
v_call: TRBV15
j_call: TRBJ2-3
clone_size: .

cdr3_aa: CASSPIQWNEKLFF
v_call: TRBV7-9
j_call: TRBJ1-4
clone_size: .

cdr3_aa: CASSLGGSNQPQHF
v_call: TRBV27
j_call: TRBJ1-5
clone_size: .

cdr3_aa: CASSLVILNTEAFF
v_call: TRBV7-8
j_call: TRBJ1-1
clone_size: .

cdr3_aa: CASSSGQGTNQPQHF
v_call: TRBV7-6
j_call: TRBJ1-5
clone_size: .

cdr3_aa: CASSAGTGDSNQPQHF
v_call: TRBV28
j_call: TRBJ1-5
clone_size: .

cdr3_aa: CASSIANPRPGELFF
v_call: TRBV6-5
j_call: TRBJ2-2
clone_size: .

cdr3_aa: CATFGPTNEQFF
v_call: TRBV15
j_call: TRBJ2-1
clone_size: .

cdr3_aa: CASSFQVWGNEQFF
v_call: TRBV5-6
j_call: TRBJ2-1
clone_size: .

cdr3_aa: CASSLGLAAYQETQYF
v_call: TRBV7-2
j_call: TRBJ2-5
clone_size: once

cdr3_aa: CASSPPNANTGELFF
v_call: TRBV18
j_call: TRBJ2-2
clone_size: .